The entry that follows covers one T cell receptor beta chain sequence. This clonotype was detected only a few times. Its target antigen remains unknown. Base qualities are not provided; no much larger clone lies one nucleotide away. The data were obtained in a study of response to subunit inactivated influenza vaccine (dated 2018 in TCRdb). Study-level background: Deep quantitative profiling of the T cell receptor repertoire was used in the study to follow responses to a trivalent subunit inactivated influenza vaccine. Overall study outcomes, separate from this receptor: The authors proposed that each seasonal influenza vaccination may bring in only a limited number of new T cells.

Library construction relied on RT-PCR. Sequencing used an Illumina HiSeq 2500. The public reads were run again by TCRdb, first through fastp at Q25 and then through MiXCR, and only productive beta chains were kept. Rows with a matching CDR3 protein are joined into one entry that keeps the most common DNA and genes. The sample table records roughly 570,000 distinct CDR3 sequences; 12% to 15% of these occur just once. Jointly, the top ten make up roughly 10% of the sample. Trimmed from V: 1 base; trimmed from J: 9 bases; junction bases lacking a gene match: 9. CDR1 is given as SGHRS and CDR2 as YFSETQ, both from the germline V gene. Inclusive of the bounding cysteine and phenylalanine, the CDR3 is 15 residues long. Only the CDR3 part of the read is kept: 45 bases, read in frame from the first base.

The clonotype was recovered from a man aged 50 to 60 who received an inactivated influenza vaccine. Donor details come from another sample of the same person, matched by shared clones. The sample consisted of PBMCs from blood, taken 11 to 12 days after vaccination. Recombination linked TRBV5-1 to TRBJ2-1, and 8 junction bases match TRBD2. The DNA sequence is TGCGCCAGCAGCTTGATAGGACTAGCCGGCCGTGAGCAGTTCTTC. It specifies CASSLIGLAGREQFF.